The 6 T cell receptor beta chains given below trace back to one sample, sequenced in a study of cytomegalovirus exposure and HLA in healthy donors. 13 Jbeta primers and 60 Vbeta primers were used for the PCR. Sequencing was performed with immunoSEQ multiplex PCR; in TCRdb, only in-frame clones are kept and a portion is missing. In the table there are roughly 120,000 clones, 74% of which are singletons. The material sequenced was PBMCs. Every receptor here comes from a woman aged 50 to 60 in good health and CMV-seropositive.

This clone was seen a single time. The J gene is TRBJ2-3, the V gene TRBV5-6, with 8 bases matching TRBD2. The CDR3 totals 16 residues. Per germline, CDR1 SGHDT and CDR2 YYEEEE. Unmatched junction bases numbered 11, after V lost 4 bases and J lost 4 bases. Here the CDR3 reads CASSPIAGPPSDTQYF. The CDR3, as DNA: TGTGCCAGCAGCCCTATAGCGGGGCCCCCGTCAGATACGCAGTATTTT.

This clone was found a few times. Other DNA sequences within the sample encode an identical CDR3. This sequence joins TRBV10-2 and TRBJ2-1; 8 nucleotides agree with TRBD2. Germline V gene lookup returns CDR1 WSHSY and CDR2 SAAADI. The CDR3 length is 14 residues. Germline trimming cut 7 bases from V and 1 base from J; bases unmatched to any gene: 3. The CDR3 loop is CASKAGGSYNEQFF. The CDR3 bases are TGCGCCAGCAAGGCGGGGGGATCCTACAATGAGCAGTTCTTC.

A remark on this clone: Additional DNA sequences in this sample encode the identical CDR3. The chain couples TRBV11-3 to TRBJ2-5; 10 positions match TRBD2. Germline assignment: CDR1 SGHNT and CDR2 YENEEA. The ends lost 5 bases at V and 2 bases at J; junction bases unmatched: 8. This CDR3 is built from 16 residues. CDR3 nucleotides: TGTGCCAGCAGCCCCCGGAGTAGCGGGGGGCAAGAGACCCAGTACTTC. Translated, it gives CASSPRSSGGQETQYF.

This clone was picked up a small number of times. The rearrangement uses TRBV7-6 and TRBJ2-1; weak D call: TRBD1 (6 bases). V shed 5 bases and J shed 8 bases, with 16 bases lying between them. Per the germline V gene, CDR1 is SGHVS and CDR2 is FNYEAQ. CDR3 length: 14 residues. The CDR3 spells CASSAPGTPDEQFF. The CDR3 DNA follows: TGTGCCAGCAGCGCGCCCGGGACACCGGATGAGCAGTTCTTC.

V gene TRBV6-6 combines with J gene TRBJ2-5; 9 bases agree with TRBD1. TRBJ2-7 matches the DNA end more closely, so the J call is doubtful. The CDR3 extends over 15 amino acids. Germline V gene sequence: CDR1 MNHNY, CDR2 SVGAGI (reference sequence). CDR3 sequence reads: CASSLLGQGLDEQYF. CDR3 sequence (DNA): TGTGCCAGCAGTCTCTTGGGACAGGGACTGGACGAGCAGTACTTC.

This chain connects TRBV30 to TRBJ2-5; TRBD1 agrees at 8 bases. Near its end, the DNA agrees better with TRBJ2-7, so the J call may be wrong. Per the germline V gene, CDR1 is GTSNPN and CDR2 is SVGIG (reference sequence). This CDR3 comprises 16 residues. CDR3 DNA sequence: TGTGCCTGGCGGACAGGGAGAAGCATCATCTCCTACGAGCAGTACTTC. Residues: CAWRTGRSIISYEQYF.